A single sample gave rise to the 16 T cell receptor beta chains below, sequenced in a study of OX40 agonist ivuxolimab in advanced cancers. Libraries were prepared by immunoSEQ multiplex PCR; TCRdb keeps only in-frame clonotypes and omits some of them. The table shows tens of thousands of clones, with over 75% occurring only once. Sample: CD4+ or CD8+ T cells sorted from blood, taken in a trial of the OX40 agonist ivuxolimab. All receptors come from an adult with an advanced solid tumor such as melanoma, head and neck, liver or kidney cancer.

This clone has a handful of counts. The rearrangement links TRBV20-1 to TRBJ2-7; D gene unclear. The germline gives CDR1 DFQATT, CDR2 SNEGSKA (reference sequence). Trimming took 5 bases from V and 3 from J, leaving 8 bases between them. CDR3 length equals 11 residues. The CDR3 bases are TGCAGTGCTTATAAAGACTACGAGCAGTACTTC. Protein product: CSAYKDYEQYF.

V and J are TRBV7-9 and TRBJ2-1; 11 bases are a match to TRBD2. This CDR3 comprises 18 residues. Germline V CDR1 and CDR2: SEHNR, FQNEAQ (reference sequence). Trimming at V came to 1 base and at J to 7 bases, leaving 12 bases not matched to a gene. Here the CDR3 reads CASSLEGLAGGFGNEQFF. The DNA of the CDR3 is TGTGCCAGCAGCTTAGAAGGGCTAGCGGGAGGATTTGGGAATGAGCAGTTCTTC.

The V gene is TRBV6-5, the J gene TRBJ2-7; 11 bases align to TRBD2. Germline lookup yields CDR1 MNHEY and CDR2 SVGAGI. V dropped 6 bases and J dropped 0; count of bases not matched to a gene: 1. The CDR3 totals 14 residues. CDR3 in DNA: TGTGCCAGCAGAACTAGCGGGAGCTCCTACGAGCAGTACTTC. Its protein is CASRTSGSSYEQYF.

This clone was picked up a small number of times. The CDR3 spells CASSPETENEKLFF. DNA of the CDR3: TGTGCCAGCTCACCCGAGACAGAAAATGAAAAACTGTTTTTT. This chain connects TRBV18 to TRBJ1-4, with D tentatively TRBD1 (5 bases). The V gene's germline CDR1 is KGHSH and CDR2 LQKENI. The V gene lost 3 bases and the J gene lost 5 bases, with 10 bases spanning the gap. The CDR3 runs 14 residues.

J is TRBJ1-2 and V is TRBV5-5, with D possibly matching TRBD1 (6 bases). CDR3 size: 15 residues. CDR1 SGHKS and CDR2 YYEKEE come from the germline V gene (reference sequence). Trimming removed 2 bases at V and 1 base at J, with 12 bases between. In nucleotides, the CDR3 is TGTGCCAGCAGCTTTCGGGACACCATTAACTATGGCTACACCTTC. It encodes CASSFRDTINYGYTF. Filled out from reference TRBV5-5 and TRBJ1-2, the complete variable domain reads DAGVTQSPTHLIKTRGQQVTLRCSPISGHKSVSWYQQVLGQGPQFIFQYYEKEERGRGNFPDRFSARQFPNYSSELNVNALLLGDSALYLCASSFRDTINYGYTFGSGTRLTVV.

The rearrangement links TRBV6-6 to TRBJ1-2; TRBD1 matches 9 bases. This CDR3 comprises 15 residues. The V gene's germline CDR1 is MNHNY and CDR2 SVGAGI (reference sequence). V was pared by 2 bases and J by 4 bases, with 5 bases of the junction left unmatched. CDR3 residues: CASSYKGQGVYGYTF. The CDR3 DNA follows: TGTGCCAGCAGTTACAAGGGACAGGGAGTCTATGGCTACACCTTC.

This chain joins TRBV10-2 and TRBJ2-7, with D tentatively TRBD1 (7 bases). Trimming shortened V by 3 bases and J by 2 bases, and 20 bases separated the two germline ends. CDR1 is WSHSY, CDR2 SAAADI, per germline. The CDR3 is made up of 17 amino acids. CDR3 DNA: TGCGCCAGCAGTGATCCCAGCTACAGGGGAGGAACCTACGAGCAGTACTTC. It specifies CASSDPSYRGGTYEQYF.

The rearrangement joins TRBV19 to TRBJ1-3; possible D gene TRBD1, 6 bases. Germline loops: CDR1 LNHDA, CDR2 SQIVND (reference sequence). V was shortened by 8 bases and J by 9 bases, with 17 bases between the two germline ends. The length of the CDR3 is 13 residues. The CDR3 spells CASQTGLGSTIYF. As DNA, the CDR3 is TGTGCCAGTCAAACAGGGCTTGGGAGCACCATATATTTT.

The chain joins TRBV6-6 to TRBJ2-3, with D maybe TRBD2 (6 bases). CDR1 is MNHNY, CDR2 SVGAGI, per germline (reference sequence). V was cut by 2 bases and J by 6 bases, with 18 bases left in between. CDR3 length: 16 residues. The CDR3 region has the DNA TGTGCCAGCAGTTACGGGCGGGGTGAGATCAGGGATACGCAGTATTTT. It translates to CASSYGRGEIRDTQYF.

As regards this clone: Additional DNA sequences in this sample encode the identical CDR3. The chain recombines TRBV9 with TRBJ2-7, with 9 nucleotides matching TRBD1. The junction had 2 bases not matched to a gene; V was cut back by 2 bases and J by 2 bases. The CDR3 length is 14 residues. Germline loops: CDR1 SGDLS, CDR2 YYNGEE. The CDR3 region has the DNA TGTGCCAGCAGCGTTGACAGGGGGGCCTACGAGCAGTACTTC. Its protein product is CASSVDRGAYEQYF.

The CDR3 bases are TGTGCCAGCAGTTTACGCGGGGGCTACAATGAGCAGTTCTTC. As protein: CASSLRGGYNEQFF. The chain combines TRBV27 with TRBJ2-1; 7 bases match TRBD2. In germline, CDR1 is MNHEY, CDR2 SMNVEV (reference sequence). This CDR3 region has 14 residues. J lost 3 bases, V lost 2 bases, and 1 base had no gene match.

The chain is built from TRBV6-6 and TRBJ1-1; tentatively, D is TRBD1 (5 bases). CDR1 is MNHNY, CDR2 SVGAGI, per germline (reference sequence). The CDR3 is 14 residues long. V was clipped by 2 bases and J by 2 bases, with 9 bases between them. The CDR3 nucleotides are TGTGCCAGCAGTTACATGAGGGGAAACACTGAAGCTTTCTTT. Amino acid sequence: CASSYMRGNTEAFF.

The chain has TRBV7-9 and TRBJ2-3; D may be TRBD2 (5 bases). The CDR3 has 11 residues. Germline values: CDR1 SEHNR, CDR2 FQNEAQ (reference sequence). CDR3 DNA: TGTAGTAGCGCCGGCACAGATACGCAGTATTTT. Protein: CSSAGTDTQYF.

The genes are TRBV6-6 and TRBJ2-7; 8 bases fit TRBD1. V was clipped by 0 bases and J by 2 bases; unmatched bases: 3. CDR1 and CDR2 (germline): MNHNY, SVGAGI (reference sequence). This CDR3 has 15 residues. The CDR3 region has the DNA TGTGCCAGCAGTTACTCTCCAGGGGGCCCCTACGAGCAGTACTTC. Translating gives CASSYSPGGPYEQYF.

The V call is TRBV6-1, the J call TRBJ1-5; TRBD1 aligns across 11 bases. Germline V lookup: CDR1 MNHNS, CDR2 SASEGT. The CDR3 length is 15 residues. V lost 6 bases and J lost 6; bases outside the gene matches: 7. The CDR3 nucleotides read TGTGCCAGCAGAGGACAGGGGGCGCAAAGTCAGCCCCAGCATTTT. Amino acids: CASRGQGAQSQPQHF.

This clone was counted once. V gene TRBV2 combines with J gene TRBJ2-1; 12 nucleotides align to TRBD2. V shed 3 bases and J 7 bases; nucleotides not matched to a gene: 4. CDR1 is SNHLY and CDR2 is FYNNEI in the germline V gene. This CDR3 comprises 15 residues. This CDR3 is CASSELAGGGNEQFF. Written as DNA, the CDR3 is TGTGCCAGCAGTGAGCTAGCGGGAGGGGGGAATGAGCAGTTCTTC.